The TCR beta chain under discussion was sequenced for a study of CXCR3-negative and CXCR3-positive naive CD8 T cells. Researchers prepared the TRB cDNA libraries using 5' RACE with UMI labels. TCRdb re-called the 5' RACE reads; every CDR3 protein appears as one record, without DNA. Seen in this sample are some 22,000 distinct CDR3 sequences; the ten most common clones hold 4%. Study observations and caveats: Similar TRBV-TRBJ gene usage was seen in naive CXCR3-negative and CXCR3-positive cells, but not in memory cells. When CXCR3-positive naive cells were set against CXCR3-negative naive cells, the former had more hydrophobic TRB CDR3s.

Germline V CDR1 and CDR2: LGHNA, YSLEER. CDR3 length: 16 residues. Points on this clonotype: Its target is unknown.

The chain is built from TRBV4-3 and TRBJ2-7. This sequence was found in a human donor in good health. Some clones in this sample may be carry-over from other donors' samples. Sequencing was carried out using naive CXCR3- CD8+ T cells from blood. Subset reported: CD45RO-CCR7+CD27+CD95- naive CD8+ T cells lacking CXCR3 (TNR3-). CDR3 loop: CASSQEYARRSYEQYF.